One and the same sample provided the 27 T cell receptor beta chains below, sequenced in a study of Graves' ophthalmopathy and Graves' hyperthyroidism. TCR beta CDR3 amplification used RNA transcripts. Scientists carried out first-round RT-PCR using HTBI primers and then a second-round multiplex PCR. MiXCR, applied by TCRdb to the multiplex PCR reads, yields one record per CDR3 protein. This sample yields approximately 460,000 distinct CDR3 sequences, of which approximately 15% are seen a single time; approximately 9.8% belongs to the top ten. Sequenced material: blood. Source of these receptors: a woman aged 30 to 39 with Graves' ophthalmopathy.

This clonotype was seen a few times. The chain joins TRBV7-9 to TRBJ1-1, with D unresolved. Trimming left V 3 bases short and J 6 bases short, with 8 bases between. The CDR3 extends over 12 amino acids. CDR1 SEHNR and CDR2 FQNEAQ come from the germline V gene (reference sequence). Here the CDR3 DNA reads TGTGCCAGCAGCTTTCTGGCCGCTGAAGCTTTCTTT. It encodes CASSFLAAEAFF.

The CDR3 coding sequence is TGCGCCAGCAGCTTAGAGAATACCTACGAGCAGTACTTC. Its translation is CASSLENTYEQYF. This rearrangement joins TRBV5-1 to TRBJ2-7; D is uncertain. Germline V gene data show CDR1 as SGHRS and CDR2 as YFSETQ. Trimming took 2 bases from V and 2 from J, leaving 8 bases between them. There are 13 residues in the CDR3.

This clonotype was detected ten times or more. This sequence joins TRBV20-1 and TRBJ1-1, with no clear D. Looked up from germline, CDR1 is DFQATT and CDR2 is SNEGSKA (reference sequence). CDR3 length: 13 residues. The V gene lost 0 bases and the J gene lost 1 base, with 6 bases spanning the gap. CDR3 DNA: TGCAGTGCTAGAGATGGTTCGAACACTGAAGCTTTCTTT. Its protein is CSARDGSNTEAFF.

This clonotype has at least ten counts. This chain's CDR3 is CASSNPTRHRDGYTF. For the CDR3, the DNA is TGTGCCAGTAGCAACCCGACGCGGCATCGCGATGGCTACACCTTC. This sequence joins TRBV19 and TRBJ1-2; the D is unclear. The CDR3 sequence is 15 residues long. Germline V lookup: CDR1 LNHDA, CDR2 SQIVND (reference sequence). V was clipped by 6 bases and J by 6 bases, with 20 bases between them.

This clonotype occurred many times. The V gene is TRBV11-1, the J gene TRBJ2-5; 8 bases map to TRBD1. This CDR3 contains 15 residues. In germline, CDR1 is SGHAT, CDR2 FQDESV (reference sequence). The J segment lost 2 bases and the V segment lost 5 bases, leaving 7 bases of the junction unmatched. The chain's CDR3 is CASSPTGDPQETQYF. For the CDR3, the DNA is TGTGCCAGCAGCCCGACAGGGGACCCTCAAGAGACCCAGTACTTC.

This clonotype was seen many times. The CDR3 loop reads CSASVHPDQPQHF. The CDR3 coding sequence is TGCAGTGCTAGCGTTCATCCGGATCAGCCCCAGCATTTT. The chain recombines TRBV20-1 with TRBJ1-5; the D is unclear. V was cut by 3 bases and J by 5 bases, with 11 bases left in between. The germline V gene has CDR1 DFQATT and CDR2 SNEGSKA (reference sequence). The CDR3 covers 13 residues.

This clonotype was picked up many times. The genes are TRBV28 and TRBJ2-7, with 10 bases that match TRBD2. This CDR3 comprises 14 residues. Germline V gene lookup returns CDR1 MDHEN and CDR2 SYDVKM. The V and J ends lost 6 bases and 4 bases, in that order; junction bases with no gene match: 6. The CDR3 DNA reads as TGTGCCAGCAGAACTAGCGGGAACTCGTACGAGCAGTACTTC. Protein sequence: CASRTSGNSYEQYF.

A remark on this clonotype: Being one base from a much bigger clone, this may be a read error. The CDR3 DNA follows: TGTGCCAGCAGTTTAGCGAGGCCGAGGAGCAATCAGCCCCAGTATTTT. This sequence encodes CASSLARPRSNQPQYF. V usage is TRBV12-3 or TRBV12-4 and J usage is TRBJ1-5; D not resolved. The tail of the sequence fits TRBJ2-3 better, so the J call may be wrong. The CDR3 is 16 residues long.

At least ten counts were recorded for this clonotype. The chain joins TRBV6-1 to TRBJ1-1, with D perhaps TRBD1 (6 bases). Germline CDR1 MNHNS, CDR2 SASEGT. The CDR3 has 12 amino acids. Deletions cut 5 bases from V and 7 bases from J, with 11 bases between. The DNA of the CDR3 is TGTGCCAGCAGTACCAGGGGATATGAAGCTTTCTTT. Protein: CASSTRGYEAFF.

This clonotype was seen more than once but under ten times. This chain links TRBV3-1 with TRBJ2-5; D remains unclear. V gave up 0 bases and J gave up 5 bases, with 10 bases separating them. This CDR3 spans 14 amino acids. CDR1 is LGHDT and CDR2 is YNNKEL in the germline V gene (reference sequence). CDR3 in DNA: TGTGCCAGCAGCCAAGATACCCGCCGTGAGACCCAGTACTTC. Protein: CASSQDTRRETQYF.

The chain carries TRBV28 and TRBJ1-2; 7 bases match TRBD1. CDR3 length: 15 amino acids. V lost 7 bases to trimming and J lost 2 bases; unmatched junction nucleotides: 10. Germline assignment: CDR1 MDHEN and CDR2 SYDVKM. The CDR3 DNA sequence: TGTGCCAGCACCCCAGGGGACAGATCGAACTATGGCTACACCTTC. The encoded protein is CASTPGDRSNYGYTF.

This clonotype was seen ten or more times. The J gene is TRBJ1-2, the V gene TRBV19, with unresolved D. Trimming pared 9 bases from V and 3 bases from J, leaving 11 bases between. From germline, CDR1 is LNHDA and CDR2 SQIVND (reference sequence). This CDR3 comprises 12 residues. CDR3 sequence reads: CASRVGDYGYTF. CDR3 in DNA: TGTGCCAGCCGAGTGGGTGACTATGGCTACACCTTC.

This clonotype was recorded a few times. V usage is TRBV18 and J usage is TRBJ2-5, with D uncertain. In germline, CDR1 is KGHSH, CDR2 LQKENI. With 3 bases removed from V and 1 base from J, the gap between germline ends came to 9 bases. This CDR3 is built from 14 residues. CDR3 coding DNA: TGTGCCAGCTCACCCGGGTCATTCCAAGAGACCCAGTACTTC. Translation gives CASSPGSFQETQYF. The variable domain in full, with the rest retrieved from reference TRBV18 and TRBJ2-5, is NAGVMQNPRHLVRRRGQEARLRCSPMKGHSHVYWYRQLPEEGLKFMVYLQKENIIDESGMPKERFSAEFPKEGPSILRIQQVVRGDSAAYFCASSPGSFQETQYFGPGTRLLVL.

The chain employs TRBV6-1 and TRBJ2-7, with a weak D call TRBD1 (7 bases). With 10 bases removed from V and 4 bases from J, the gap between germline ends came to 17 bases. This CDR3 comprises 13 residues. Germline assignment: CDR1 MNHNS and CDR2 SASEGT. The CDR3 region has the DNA TGTGCCACGAGCAGGGGGGAGAAATACGAGCAGTACTTC. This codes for CATSRGEKYEQYF.

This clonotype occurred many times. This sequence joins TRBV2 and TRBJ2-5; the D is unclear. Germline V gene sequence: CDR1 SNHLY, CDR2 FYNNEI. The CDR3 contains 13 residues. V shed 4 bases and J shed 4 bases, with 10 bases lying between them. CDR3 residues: CASSGLRVETQYF. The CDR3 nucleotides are TGTGCCAGCAGTGGTCTTCGGGTAGAGACCCAGTACTTC.

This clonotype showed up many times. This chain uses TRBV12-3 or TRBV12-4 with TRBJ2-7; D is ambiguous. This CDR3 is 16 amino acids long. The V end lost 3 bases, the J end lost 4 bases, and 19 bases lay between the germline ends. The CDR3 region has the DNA TGTGCCAGCAGTTTTACCGGCAGCGCGAGGCCATACGAGCAGTACTTC. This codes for CASSFTGSARPYEQYF.

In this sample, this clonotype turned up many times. Here the CDR3 reads CASSLNGGIPYEQYF. CDR3 in DNA: TGTGCCAGCAGCTTAAACGGCGGGATCCCCTACGAGCAGTACTTC. V and J are TRBV13 and TRBJ2-7; the D gene is possibly TRBD2 (6 bases). Looked up from germline, CDR1 is PRHDT and CDR2 is FYEKMQ (reference sequence). The CDR3 totals 15 residues. The V and J ends lost 2 bases and 2 bases respectively, with 13 bases between them.

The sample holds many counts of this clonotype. The CDR3 region is CASGLTSNYGYTF. The CDR3 region has the DNA TGTGCTAGTGGATTAACAAGTAACTATGGCTACACCTTC. V and J are TRBV12-5 and TRBJ1-2; D remains unclear. Trimming shortened V by 6 bases and J by 1 base, and 9 bases separated the two germline ends. Per the germline V gene, CDR1 is LGHNT and CDR2 is FRNRAP. The CDR3 extends over 13 amino acids.

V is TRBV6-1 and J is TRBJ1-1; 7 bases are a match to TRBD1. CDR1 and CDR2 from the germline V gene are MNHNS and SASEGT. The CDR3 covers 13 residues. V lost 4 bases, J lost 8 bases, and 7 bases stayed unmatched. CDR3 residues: CASSADRSGEAFF. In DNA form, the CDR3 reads TGTGCCAGCAGTGCGGACAGGTCTGGAGAAGCTTTCTTT.

CDR3 DNA: TGTGCCAGCAGCTCGACCTTGGGCGGGGAGCTGTTTTTT. Its protein product is CASSSTLGGELFF. This sequence joins TRBV5-6 and TRBJ2-2; no firm D call. Germline CDR1 reads SGHDT; CDR2 reads YYEEEE. V gave up 3 bases and J gave up 7 bases, with 10 bases separating them. The CDR3 spans 13 residues.

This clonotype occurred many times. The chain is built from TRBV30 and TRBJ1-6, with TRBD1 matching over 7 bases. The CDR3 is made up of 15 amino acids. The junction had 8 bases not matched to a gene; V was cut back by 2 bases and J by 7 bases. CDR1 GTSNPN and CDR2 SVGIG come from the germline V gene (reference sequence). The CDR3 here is CAWSLLTGDNSPLHF. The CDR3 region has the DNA TGTGCCTGGAGTCTTCTTACAGGGGACAATTCACCCCTCCACTTT.

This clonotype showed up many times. CDR3 amino acids: CASRGRGEYTEAFF. The DNA for the CDR3 is TGTGCCAGCAGAGGCAGGGGCGAGTACACTGAAGCTTTCTTT. The chain uses TRBV12-3 or TRBV12-4 and TRBJ1-1; a possible D gene is TRBD1 (6 bases). The length of the CDR3 is 14 residues. Trimming removed 6 bases from V and 3 bases from J, with 14 bases in between.

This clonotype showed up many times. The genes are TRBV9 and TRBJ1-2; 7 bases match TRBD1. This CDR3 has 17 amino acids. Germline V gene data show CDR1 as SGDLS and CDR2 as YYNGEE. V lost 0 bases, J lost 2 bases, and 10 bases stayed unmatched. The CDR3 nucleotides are TGTGCCAGCAGCGTAGCCCCAACCCGGACAGGCAACTATGGCTACACCTTC. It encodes CASSVAPTRTGNYGYTF.

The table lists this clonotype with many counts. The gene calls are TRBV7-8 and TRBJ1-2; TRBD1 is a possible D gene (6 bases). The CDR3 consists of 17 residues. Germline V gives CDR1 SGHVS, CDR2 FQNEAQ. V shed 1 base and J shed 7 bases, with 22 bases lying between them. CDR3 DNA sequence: TGTGCCAGCAGCTTAGGTCGCTTGGTGGCAGGGGTTAGTGGCTACACCTTC. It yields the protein CASSLGRLVAGVSGYTF.

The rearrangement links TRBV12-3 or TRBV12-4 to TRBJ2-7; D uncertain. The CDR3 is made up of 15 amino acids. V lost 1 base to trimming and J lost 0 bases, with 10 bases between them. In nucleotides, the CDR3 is TGTGCCAGCAGTTTAGGCCGGGTCGCCTCCTACGAGCAGTACTTC. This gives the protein CASSLGRVASYEQYF.

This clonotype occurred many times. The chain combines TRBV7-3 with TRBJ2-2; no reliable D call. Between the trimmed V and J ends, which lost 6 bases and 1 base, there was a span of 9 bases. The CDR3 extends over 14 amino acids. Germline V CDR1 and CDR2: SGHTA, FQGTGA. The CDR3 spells CASRALRNTGELFF. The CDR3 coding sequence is TGTGCCAGCAGGGCGCTGAGGAACACCGGGGAGCTGTTTTTT.

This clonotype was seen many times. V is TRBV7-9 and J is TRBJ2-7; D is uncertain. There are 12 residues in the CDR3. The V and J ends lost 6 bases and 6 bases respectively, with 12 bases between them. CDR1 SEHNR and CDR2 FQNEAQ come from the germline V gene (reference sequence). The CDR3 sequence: CASSRVKGEQYF. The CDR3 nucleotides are TGTGCCAGCAGTAGGGTTAAAGGCGAGCAGTACTTC.